This entry lists 24 T cell receptor beta chains sequenced from one sample in a study of OX40 agonist ivuxolimab in advanced cancers. The method was immunoSEQ multiplex PCR; TCRdb's version includes in-frame clones alone and lacks a portion of them. The sample yields roughly 27,000 clones, 85% to 90% seen once. The sample here was CD4+ or CD8+ T cells sorted from blood, taken in a trial of the OX40 agonist ivuxolimab. The receptors derive from an adult with an advanced solid tumor such as melanoma, head and neck, liver or kidney cancer.

The chain links TRBV25-1 to TRBJ1-1; 7 bases fit TRBD1. The CDR3 loop spans 12 amino acids. The germline V gene has CDR1 MGHDK and CDR2 SYGVNS. The trim removed 3 bases at V and 8 bases at J, leaving 3 bases unmatched. This CDR3 reads CASSDRTGEAFF. DNA for the CDR3: TGTGCCAGCAGTGATCGGACAGGAGAAGCTTTCTTT.

Notes on this clone: The sample holds other DNA sequences that translate to the same CDR3. The DNA of the CDR3 is TGTGCCAGTAGTCCCGGACAGCAAATGAACACTGAAGCTTTCTTT. Translation: CASSPGQQMNTEAFF. The V and J genes are TRBV19 and TRBJ1-1; D is perhaps TRBD1 (6 bases). The V end was cut by 5 bases, the J end by 0 bases, with 13 bases between. Germline V gene data show CDR1 as LNHDA and CDR2 as SQIVND (reference sequence). This CDR3 contains 15 residues.

CDR3 amino acids: CASSLRRGDYNEQFF. CDR3 nucleotides: TGTGCCAGCAGCTTACGGCGGGGGGACTACAATGAGCAGTTCTTC. The V gene is TRBV7-9, the J gene TRBJ2-1, with 8 bases fitting TRBD2. In germline, CDR1 is SEHNR, CDR2 FQNEAQ (reference sequence). CDR3 size: 15 residues. Trimming removed 2 bases from V and 3 bases from J; junction bases left unmatched: 3.

The chain uses TRBV19 and TRBJ1-6; D is possibly TRBD1 (5 bases). The CDR3 sequence is 17 residues long. V gave up 1 base and J gave up 10 bases, with 20 bases separating them. From germline, CDR1 is LNHDA and CDR2 SQIVND (reference sequence). CDR3 amino acids: CASSIVDVWGGNSPLHF. The DNA for the CDR3 is TGTGCCAGTAGTATAGTCGACGTTTGGGGGGGGAACTCACCCCTCCACTTT.

The chain is built from TRBV27 and TRBJ2-7; a possible D gene is TRBD1 (6 bases). The CDR3 contains 14 residues. Germline V gives CDR1 MNHEY, CDR2 SMNVEV (reference sequence). V was trimmed by 6 bases and J by 2 bases, leaving 14 bases between them. DNA of the CDR3: TGTGCCAGCAGGTGGACAGCCGGAACCTACGAGCAGTACTTC. This codes for CASRWTAGTYEQYF.

The chain employs TRBV27 and TRBJ2-3, with D perhaps TRBD1 (6 bases). Trimming left V 6 bases short and J 4 bases short, with 11 bases between. The V gene's germline CDR1 is MNHEY and CDR2 SMNVEV (reference sequence). This CDR3 is built from 13 residues. CDR3 sequence (DNA): TGTGCCAGCAGCGTACAGGGAGCAGATACGCAGTATTTT. Translated, it gives CASSVQGADTQYF.

This clone has more than one count but fewer than ten. At one end the junction does not follow the germline gene, possibly because of a read error. The chain uses TRBV13 and TRBJ2-7; D is uncertain. Per the germline V gene, CDR1 is PRHDT and CDR2 is FYEKMQ (reference sequence). This CDR3 is built from 16 residues. Here the CDR3 reads CASSQTTRDPPTEQYF. The CDR3 region has the DNA TGCGCCAGCAGCCAAACCACCCGAGACCCACCAACAGAGCAGTACTTC. Combining the CDR3 with reference TRBV13 and TRBJ2-7 gives the whole variable domain AAGVIQSPRHLIKEKRETATLKCYPIPRHDTVYWYQQGPGQDPQFLISFYEKMQSDKGSIPDRFSAQQFSDYHSELNMSSLELGDSALYFCASSQTTRDPPTEQYFGPGTRLTVT.

V usage is TRBV28 and J usage is TRBJ1-1, with D possibly TRBD1 on 5 matching bases. V was cut by 6 bases and J by 0 bases, with 17 bases left in between. The CDR3 spans 16 residues. The germline gives CDR1 MDHEN, CDR2 SYDVKM. CDR3 in amino acids: CASRPPLQVMNTEAFF. In nucleotides, the CDR3 is TGTGCCAGCAGGCCGCCCTTACAGGTCATGAACACTGAAGCTTTCTTT. The whole variable domain, filled in from reference TRBV28 and TRBJ1-1, reads DVKVTQSSRYLVKRTGEKVFLECVQDMDHENMFWYRQDPGLGLRLIYFSYDVKMKEKGDIPEGYSVSREKKERFSLILESASTNQTSMYLCASRPPLQVMNTEAFFGQGTRLTVV.

The rearrangement uses TRBV29-1 and TRBJ2-3; no clear D. The V gene's germline CDR1 is SQVTM and CDR2 ANQGSEA. CDR3 length: 14 residues. V was trimmed by 0 bases and J by 0 bases, leaving 7 bases between them. Here the CDR3 DNA reads TGCAGCGTTGAAGACAGGATGAGCACAGATACGCAGTATTTT. Encoded protein: CSVEDRMSTDTQYF.

The gene calls are TRBV18 and TRBJ1-2, with D unclear. CDR1 KGHSH and CDR2 LQKENI come from the germline V gene. The CDR3 length is 15 residues. The V end was cut by 5 bases, the J end by 3 bases, with 16 bases between. CDR3 sequence (DNA): TGTGCCAGCTCATCCCTTGCCGGGCTGCACTATGGCTACACCTTC. It is translated as CASSSLAGLHYGYTF. Full variable domain (rest looked up from reference TRBV18 and TRBJ1-2): NAGVMQNPRHLVRRRGQEARLRCSPMKGHSHVYWYRQLPEEGLKFMVYLQKENIIDESGMPKERFSAEFPKEGPSILRIQQVVRGDSAAYFCASSSLAGLHYGYTFGSGTRLTVV.

This clone was counted once. The rearrangement joins TRBV14 to TRBJ2-7; D call uncertain. The V end was cut by 0 bases, the J end by 3 bases, with 3 bases between. The CDR3 totals 12 residues. Germline V gene sequence: CDR1 SGHDN, CDR2 FVKESK. The CDR3 DNA is TGTGCCAGCAGCCAAGAGGGCTACGAGCAGTACTTC. Translation: CASSQEGYEQYF.

V and J are TRBV15 and TRBJ1-4, with D unclear. This CDR3 has 15 amino acids. Germline CDR1 LNHNV, CDR2 YYDKDF (reference sequence). V was pared by 7 bases and J by 4 bases, with 16 bases between. CDR3 loop: CATTPRTLHNEKLFF. The CDR3 DNA is TGTGCCACCACGCCAAGGACGCTCCATAATGAAAAACTGTTTTTT.

The rearrangement links TRBV7-9 to TRBJ1-3; no clear D. This CDR3 spans 14 amino acids. V shed 3 bases and J shed 1 base, with 7 bases lying between them. CDR1 is SEHNR, CDR2 FQNEAQ, per germline (reference sequence). CDR3 in DNA: TGTGCCAGCAGCTTGACGGGTTCTGGAAACACCATATATTTT. This gives the protein CASSLTGSGNTIYF. The full variable domain, completed using reference TRBV7-9 and TRBJ1-3, is DTGVSQNPRHKITKRGQNVTFRCDPISEHNRLYWYRQTLGQGPEFLTYFQNEAQLEKSRLLSDRFSAERPKGSFSTLEIQRTEQGDSAMYLCASSLTGSGNTIYFGEGSWLTVV.

The chain recombines TRBV28 with TRBJ1-2; TRBD1 is a possible D gene (5 bases). Germline assignment: CDR1 MDHEN and CDR2 SYDVKM. This CDR3 is 14 amino acids long. Trimming took off 5 bases at V and 4 bases at J, with 14 bases between the two ends. CDR3 sequence (DNA): TGTGCCAGCAGTGAAGGGGACGGATTCTATGGCTACACCTTC. Translated, it gives CASSEGDGFYGYTF.

The chain employs TRBV29-1 and TRBJ2-1; the match to TRBD2 covers 13 bases. V lost 5 bases and J lost 2; bases outside the gene matches: 6. This CDR3 has 16 amino acids. The germline gives CDR1 SQVTM, CDR2 ANQGSEA. The CDR3 region is CSVSQLAGGPYNEQFF. In DNA, the CDR3 is TGCAGCGTTAGTCAACTAGCGGGGGGGCCCTACAATGAGCAGTTCTTC.

The chain links TRBV7-3 to TRBJ2-7, with 12 positions matching TRBD2. CDR3 length: 17 residues. Germline assignment: CDR1 SGHTA and CDR2 FQGTGA. Germline trimming cut 5 bases from V and 0 bases from J; bases unmatched to any gene: 8. The CDR3 region is CASSPIKLAGGSYEQYF. The CDR3 nucleotides are TGTGCCAGCAGCCCGATTAAACTAGCGGGGGGCTCCTACGAGCAGTACTTC.

J is TRBJ2-1 and V is TRBV4-1; the match to TRBD2 covers 9 bases. The germline V gene has CDR1 MGHRA and CDR2 YSYEKL. This CDR3 has 15 amino acids. The V gene end was trimmed by 1 base and the J gene end by 6 bases; junction bases not matched to a gene: 4. In DNA, the CDR3 is TGCGCCAGCAGCCAAGTTGCGGGGGGGCTCAATGAGCAGTTCTTC. This gives the protein CASSQVAGGLNEQFF.

This clone came up a few times. V is TRBV9 and J is TRBJ2-2, with a weak D call TRBD1 (6 bases). Germline loops: CDR1 SGDLS, CDR2 YYNGEE. Trimming took off 3 bases at V and 7 bases at J, with 13 bases between the two ends. This CDR3 comprises 14 residues. The chain's CDR3 is CASSDQPGVGELFF. The CDR3 bases are TGTGCCAGCAGCGACCAGCCAGGGGTCGGGGAGCTGTTTTTT.

The chain uses TRBV6-1 and TRBJ2-5, with 7 positions matching TRBD1. CDR1 MNHNS and CDR2 SASEGT come from the germline V gene. The CDR3 runs 14 residues. After removal of 6 bases from V and 5 bases from J, the junction contained 9 bases not matched to a gene. The CDR3 region is CASRKFTGDETQYF. The CDR3 DNA sequence: TGTGCCAGCAGGAAGTTTACAGGGGATGAGACCCAGTACTTC.

V is TRBV28 and J is TRBJ1-6, with D possibly being TRBD1 (6 bases). Between the trimmed V and J ends, which lost 4 bases and 0 bases, there was a span of 19 bases. Germline V gives CDR1 MDHEN, CDR2 SYDVKM. This CDR3 contains 19 residues. The CDR3 loop reads CASSSRDIRGPSYNSPLHF. The CDR3 bases are TGTGCCAGCAGTTCCCGGGACATTAGGGGTCCCTCCTATAATTCACCCCTCCACTTT.

This sequence joins TRBV14 and TRBJ1-1; 7 bases agree with TRBD1. Per the germline V gene, CDR1 is SGHDN and CDR2 is FVKESK. CDR3 size: 16 residues. With V trimmed by 0 bases and J by 3 bases, 7 bases remained unmatched. CDR3 in DNA: TGTGCCAGCAGCCAAGATCGGGGCAGGGGGTACACTGAAGCTTTCTTT. Translated: CASSQDRGRGYTEAFF.

V gene TRBV7-6 combines with J gene TRBJ2-5; no clear D. The V gene lost 1 base and the J gene lost 5 bases, with 8 bases spanning the gap. CDR1 is SGHVS, CDR2 FNYEAQ, per germline. The CDR3 is 13 amino acids. CDR3 loop: CASSLDPGETQYF. In DNA form, the CDR3 reads TGTGCCAGCAGCTTAGATCCGGGCGAGACCCAGTACTTC.

The chain combines TRBV28 with TRBJ1-2; maybe TRBD1 (6 bases). V gave up 10 bases and J gave up 8 bases, with 20 bases separating them. The CDR3 consists of 13 residues. Germline lookup yields CDR1 MDHEN and CDR2 SYDVKM. The CDR3 bases are TGTGCCACCCGGGACATCGGATCCCAGGGCTACACCTTC. The encoded protein is CATRDIGSQGYTF.

The CDR3 nucleotides read TGTGCCAGCAGCTTAGGACAGAACTACGAGCAGTACTTC. Translation: CASSLGQNYEQYF. This chain joins TRBV11-2 and TRBJ2-7, with a weak D call TRBD1 (5 bases). The V gene lost 1 base and the J gene lost 3 bases, with 7 bases spanning the gap. The CDR3 loop spans 13 amino acids. Germline CDR1 is SGHAT and CDR2 is FQNNGV.